Below, 16 T cell receptor beta chains from the same sample are listed, as sequenced in a study of molecular identifiers for immune sequencing clone quantification. MiXCR was run by TCRdb on the PCR reads, yielding one entry per CDR3 protein. This table has approximately 500,000 distinct CDR3 sequences, around 23% appearing once. Material: naive CD8+ T cells from blood, with Jurkat cell RNA spiked in. Subset denoted: FACS-sorted CD8+CD4-CCR7+CD45RA+ naive T cells. The receptors were gathered from a human donor in good health. Some libraries in this study had Jurkat cell RNA spiked in.

The chain carries TRBV9 and TRBJ1-2; D gene uncertain. The V and J ends lost 3 bases and 0 bases respectively, with 6 bases between them. CDR1 is SGDLS, CDR2 YYNGEE, per germline. This CDR3 contains 13 residues. The chain's CDR3 is CASSGSTNYGYTF. Written as DNA, the CDR3 is TGTGCCAGCAGCGGGTCAACTAACTATGGCTACACCTTC.

This clonotype turned up a few times. This chain joins TRBV7-3 and TRBJ2-7, with TRBD2 matching 7 bases. Per the germline V gene, CDR1 is SGHTA and CDR2 is FQGTGA. The CDR3 runs 18 residues. J gave up 5 bases and V 5 bases, and 21 bases lay outside the gene matches. The CDR3 is CASSASLLTSREYDEQYF. The CDR3, as DNA: TGTGCCAGCAGCGCCTCGCTTCTGACTAGCCGGGAGTATGACGAGCAGTACTTC.

Of note for this clonotype: The germline gene is not matched at one end of the junction; a read error may be the cause. This chain uses TRBV29-1 with TRBJ2-7, with TRBD2 identical over 9 bases. The CDR3 contains 16 residues. CDR1 is SQVTM, CDR2 ANQGSEA, per germline. The CDR3 is CSVESGMTSGTYAQYF. The CDR3 DNA is TGCAGCGTTGAATCAGGGATGACTAGCGGAACCTACGCGCAGTACTTC.

Details on this clonotype: With a much larger clone just one base away, this may be a read error. The CDR3 coding sequence is TGTGCCAGCAGCCAGGGGGCCCTCACGAACACTGCAGCTTTCTTT. It codes for CASSQGALTNTAAFF. This chain joins TRBV4-2 and TRBJ1-1, with TRBD1 as a possible D gene (6 bases). CDR3 length equals 15 residues. Germline V CDR1 and CDR2: LGHNA, YNFKEQ.

The genes are TRBV5-5 and TRBJ2-5, with 12 positions matching TRBD2. Looked up from germline, CDR1 is SGHKS and CDR2 is YYEKEE (reference sequence). V lost 3 bases, J lost 3 bases, and 6 bases stayed unmatched. This CDR3 is 16 amino acids long. The CDR3 DNA reads as TGTGCCAGCAGCTCGACTAGCGGGGGACCCAAAGAGACCCAGTACTTC. This sequence encodes CASSSTSGGPKETQYF.

This clonotype appeared a few times. The chain is built from TRBV19 and TRBJ1-5; 8 nucleotides agree with TRBD1. Germline assignment: CDR1 LNHDA and CDR2 SQIVND (reference sequence). Losses at the gene ends were 7 bases for V and 4 bases for J; bases not matched to a gene: 12. The length of the CDR3 is 16 residues. The CDR3 protein is CASMGMAGGKNQPQHF. The CDR3 nucleotides read TGTGCCAGTATGGGTATGGCAGGGGGCAAAAATCAGCCCCAGCATTTT.

The chain joins TRBV15 to TRBJ1-1; 7 bases are shared with TRBD1. The CDR3 consists of 15 residues. Germline trimming cut 4 bases from V and 4 bases from J; bases unmatched to any gene: 9. From germline, CDR1 is LNHNV and CDR2 YYDKDF (reference sequence). The CDR3 DNA is TGTGCCACCAGCAACACTCCGACAGGGACCACTGAAGCTTTCTTT. Translating gives CATSNTPTGTTEAFF.

This clonotype was seen only a few times. The rearrangement joins TRBV11-1 to TRBJ2-1; 8 nucleotides align to TRBD2. The ends lost 1 base at V and 4 bases at J; junction bases unmatched: 6. The CDR3 spans 16 residues. CDR1 is SGHAT and CDR2 is FQDESV in the germline V gene (reference sequence). In DNA form, the CDR3 reads TGTGCCAGCAGCTTAGGTTGGGCGGGAGGATACAATGAGCAGTTCTTC. Residues: CASSLGWAGGYNEQFF.

This clonotype was observed at least ten times. J is TRBJ2-7 and V is TRBV29-1; D may correspond to TRBD1 or TRBD2 (5 bases each). The ends were cut back, 6 bases at V and 0 bases at J, with 12 bases in the middle. Germline assignment: CDR1 SQVTM and CDR2 ANQGSEA. CDR3 length equals 13 residues. The CDR3 spells CSVRDQISYEQYF. The DNA for the CDR3 is TGCAGCGTACGGGACCAAATCTCCTACGAGCAGTACTTC.

This clonotype occurred many times. J is TRBJ2-1 and V is TRBV13, with unresolved D. Germline-derived CDR1 and CDR2 are PRHDT and FYEKMQ (reference sequence). The V gene lost 5 bases and the J gene lost 6 bases, with 8 bases spanning the gap. The CDR3 consists of 12 residues. CDR3 protein: CASSIAGNEQFF. CDR3 coding DNA: TGTGCCAGCAGCATAGCCGGCAATGAGCAGTTCTTC.

This clonotype was counted at least ten times. DNA for the CDR3: TGCGCCAGCAGCCAAGTGGTGAAAACAGGGCTCAAAATGAACACTGAAGCTTTCTTT. It yields the protein CASSQVVKTGLKMNTEAFF. This chain connects TRBV4-3 to TRBJ1-1; D possibly corresponds to TRBD1 (6 bases). This CDR3 spans 19 amino acids. Germline CDR1 is LGHNA and CDR2 is YSLEER. V was clipped by 1 base and J by 0 bases, with 21 bases between them.

Note on this clonotype: A much larger clone lies a single base off, so this may be a read error. The chain links TRBV9 to TRBJ2-7; perhaps TRBD1 as D (5 bases). The germline V gene encodes CDR1 SGDLS and CDR2 YYNGEE. The CDR3 length is 14 residues. Trimming removed 3 bases from V and 0 bases from J, with 10 bases in between. For the CDR3, the DNA is TGTGCCAGCAGCGAGAGGACAAACTCCTACGAGCAGTACTTC. This sequence encodes CASSERTNSYEQYF.

This clonotype was seen only a few times. This sequence joins TRBV20-1 and TRBJ2-3; 8 positions agree with TRBD2. Germline lookup yields CDR1 DFQATT and CDR2 SNEGSKA (reference sequence). This CDR3 comprises 15 residues. After removal of 5 bases from V and 1 base from J, the junction contained 8 bases not matched to a gene. Here the CDR3 reads CSAGSRGLGTDTQYF. DNA of the CDR3: TGCAGTGCTGGGTCTCGGGGACTAGGCACAGATACGCAGTATTTT.

This clonotype was observed many times. The chain uses TRBV5-1 and TRBJ1-1, with 7 bases matching TRBD1. The CDR3 runs 15 residues. Trimming removed 5 bases from V and 1 base from J; junction bases left unmatched: 8. Germline CDR1 and CDR2: SGHRS and YFSETQ. CDR3 DNA sequence: TGCGCCAGCAGGTTAACCAGGGGGGAGAACACTGAAGCTTTCTTT. Protein: CASRLTRGENTEAFF.

This rearrangement joins TRBV5-1 to TRBJ1-1; D not certain. Per germline, CDR1 SGHRS and CDR2 YFSETQ. CDR3 length equals 14 residues. V lost 5 bases to trimming and J lost 1 base, with 12 bases between them. CDR3 in DNA: TGCGCCAGCAGTTCGCAGGAATGGAACACTGAAGCTTTCTTT. Residues: CASSSQEWNTEAFF.

The chain links TRBV9 to TRBJ2-7; 10 positions match TRBD2. There are 15 residues in the CDR3. With V trimmed by 0 bases and J by 5 bases, 5 bases remained unmatched. Germline V gene data show CDR1 as SGDLS and CDR2 as YYNGEE. The CDR3: CASSVGSSGGHEQYF. CDR3 nucleotides: TGTGCCAGCAGCGTAGGTTCTAGCGGGGGCCACGAGCAGTACTTC.